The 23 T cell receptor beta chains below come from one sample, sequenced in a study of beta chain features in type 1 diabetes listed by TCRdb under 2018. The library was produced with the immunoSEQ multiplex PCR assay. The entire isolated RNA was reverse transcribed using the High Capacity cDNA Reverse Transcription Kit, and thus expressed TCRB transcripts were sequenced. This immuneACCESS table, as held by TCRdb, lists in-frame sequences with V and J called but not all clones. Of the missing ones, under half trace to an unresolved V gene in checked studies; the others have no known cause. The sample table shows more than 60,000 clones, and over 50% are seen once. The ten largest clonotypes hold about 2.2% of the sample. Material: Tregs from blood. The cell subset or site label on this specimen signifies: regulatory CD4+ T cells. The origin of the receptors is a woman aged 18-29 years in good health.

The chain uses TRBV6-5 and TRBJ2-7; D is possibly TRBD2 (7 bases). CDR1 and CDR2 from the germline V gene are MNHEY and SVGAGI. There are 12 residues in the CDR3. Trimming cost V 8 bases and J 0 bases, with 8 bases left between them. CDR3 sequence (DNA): TGTGCCAGCCGGGGGGCCTCCTACGAGCAGTACTTC. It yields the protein CASRGASYEQYF.

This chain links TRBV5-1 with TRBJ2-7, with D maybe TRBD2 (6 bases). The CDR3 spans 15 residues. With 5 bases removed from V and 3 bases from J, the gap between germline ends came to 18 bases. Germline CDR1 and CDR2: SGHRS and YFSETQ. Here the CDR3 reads CASSLLGSGDYEQYF. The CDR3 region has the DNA TGCGCCAGCAGTTTGTTGGGTTCGGGGGACTACGAGCAGTACTTC.

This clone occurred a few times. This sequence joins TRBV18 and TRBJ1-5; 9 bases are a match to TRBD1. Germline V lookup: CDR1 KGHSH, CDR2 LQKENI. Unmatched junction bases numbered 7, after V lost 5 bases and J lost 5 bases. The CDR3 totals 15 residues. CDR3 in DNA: TGTGCCAGCTCATCCGGACAGGGGCCCTATCAGCCCCAGCATTTT. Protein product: CASSSGQGPYQPQHF.

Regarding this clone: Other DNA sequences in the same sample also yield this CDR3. CDR3 in amino acids: CASSRGTGRDEQFF. In DNA, the CDR3 is TGCGCCAGCAGCCGCGGGACAGGGAGGGATGAGCAGTTCTTC. V usage is TRBV5-1 and J usage is TRBJ2-1, with 9 bases identical to TRBD1. The CDR3 sequence is 14 residues long. With 4 bases clipped from V and 8 bases from J, the junction kept 7 bases outside the gene matches. Germline CDR1 and CDR2: SGHRS and YFSETQ.

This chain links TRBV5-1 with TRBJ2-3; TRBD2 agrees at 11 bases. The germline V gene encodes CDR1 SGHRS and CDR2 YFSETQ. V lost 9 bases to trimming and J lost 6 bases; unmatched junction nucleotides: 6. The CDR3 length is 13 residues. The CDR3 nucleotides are TGCGCCACCGGACTAGCGGGCGAGGATACGCAGTATTTT. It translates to CATGLAGEDTQYF.

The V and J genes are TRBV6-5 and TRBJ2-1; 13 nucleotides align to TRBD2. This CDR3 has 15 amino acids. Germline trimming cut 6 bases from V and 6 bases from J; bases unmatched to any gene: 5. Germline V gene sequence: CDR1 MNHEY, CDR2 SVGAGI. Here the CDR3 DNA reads TGTGCCAGCAGGCGGACTAGCGGGAGAAGCAATGAGCAGTTCTTC. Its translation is CASRRTSGRSNEQFF.

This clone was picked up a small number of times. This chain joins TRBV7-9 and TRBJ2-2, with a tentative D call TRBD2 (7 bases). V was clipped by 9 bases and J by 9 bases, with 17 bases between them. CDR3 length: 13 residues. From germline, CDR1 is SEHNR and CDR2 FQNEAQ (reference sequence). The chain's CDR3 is CASGRGGAWELFF. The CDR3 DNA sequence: TGTGCCAGTGGGCGCGGGGGCGCCTGGGAGCTGTTTTTT.

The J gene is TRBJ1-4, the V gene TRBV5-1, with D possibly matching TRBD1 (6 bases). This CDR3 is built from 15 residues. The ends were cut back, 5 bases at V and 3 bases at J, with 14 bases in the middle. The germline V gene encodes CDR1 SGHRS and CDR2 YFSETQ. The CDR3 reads CASRLQGTANEKLFF. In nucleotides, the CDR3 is TGCGCCAGCAGGTTGCAGGGGACCGCTAATGAAAAACTGTTTTTT.

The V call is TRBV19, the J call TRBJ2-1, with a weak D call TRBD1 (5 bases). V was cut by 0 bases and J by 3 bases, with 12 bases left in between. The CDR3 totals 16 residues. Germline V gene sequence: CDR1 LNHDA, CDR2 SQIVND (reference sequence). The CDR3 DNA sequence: TGTGCCAGTAGTATAGATCGAGTTAGGGGCTACAATGAGCAGTTCTTC. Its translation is CASSIDRVRGYNEQFF.

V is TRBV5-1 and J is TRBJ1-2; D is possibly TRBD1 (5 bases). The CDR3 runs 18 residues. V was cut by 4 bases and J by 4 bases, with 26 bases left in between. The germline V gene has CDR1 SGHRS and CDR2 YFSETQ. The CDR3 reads CASSRRRSGRGSSYGYTF. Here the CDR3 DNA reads TGCGCCAGCAGCCGTCGCCGGTCGGGGCGCGGGAGTAGCTATGGCTACACCTTC. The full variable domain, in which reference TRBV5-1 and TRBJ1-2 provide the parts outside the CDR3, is KAGVTQTPRYLIKTRGQQVTLSCSPISGHRSVSWYQQTPGQGLQFLFEYFSETQRNKGNFPGRFSGRQFSNSRSEMNVSTLELGDSALYLCASSRRRSGRGSSYGYTFGSGTRLTVV.

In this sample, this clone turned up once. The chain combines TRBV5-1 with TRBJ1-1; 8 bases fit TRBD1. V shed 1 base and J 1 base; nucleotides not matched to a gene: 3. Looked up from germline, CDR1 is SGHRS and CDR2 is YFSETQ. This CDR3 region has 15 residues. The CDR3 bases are TGCGCCAGCAGCTTGACCGGGACAGGGAACACTGAAGCTTTCTTT. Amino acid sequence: CASSLTGTGNTEAFF.

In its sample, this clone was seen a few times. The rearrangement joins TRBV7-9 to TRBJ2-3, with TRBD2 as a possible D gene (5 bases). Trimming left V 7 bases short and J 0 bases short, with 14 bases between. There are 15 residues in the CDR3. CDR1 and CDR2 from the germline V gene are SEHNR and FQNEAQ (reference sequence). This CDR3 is CASTNGRASTDTQYF. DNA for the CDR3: TGTGCCAGCACTAACGGGCGGGCCAGCACAGATACGCAGTATTTT. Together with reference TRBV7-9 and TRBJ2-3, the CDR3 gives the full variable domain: DTGVSQNPRHKITKRGQNVTFRCDPISEHNRLYWYRQTLGQGPEFLTYFQNEAQLEKSRLLSDRFSAERPKGSFSTLEIQRTEQGDSAMYLCASTNGRASTDTQYFGPGTRLTVL.

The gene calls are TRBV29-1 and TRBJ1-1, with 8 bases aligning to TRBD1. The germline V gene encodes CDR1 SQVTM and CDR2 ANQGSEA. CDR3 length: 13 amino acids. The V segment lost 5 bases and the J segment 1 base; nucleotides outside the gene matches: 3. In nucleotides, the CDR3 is TGCAGCGTTATACAGGGGGGGAACACTGAAGCTTTCTTT. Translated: CSVIQGGNTEAFF.

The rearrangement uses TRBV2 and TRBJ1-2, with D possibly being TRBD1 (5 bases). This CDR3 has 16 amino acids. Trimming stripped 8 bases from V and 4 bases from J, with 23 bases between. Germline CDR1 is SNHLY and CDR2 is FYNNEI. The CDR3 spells CASLGGSYSNPYGYTF. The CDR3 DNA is TGTGCCAGCTTGGGGGGGTCCTACTCAAACCCCTATGGCTACACCTTC.

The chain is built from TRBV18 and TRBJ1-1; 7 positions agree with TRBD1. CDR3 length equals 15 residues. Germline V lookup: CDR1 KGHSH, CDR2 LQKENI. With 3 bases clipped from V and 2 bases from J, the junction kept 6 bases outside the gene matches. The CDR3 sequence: CASSPPGQSNTEAFF. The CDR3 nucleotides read TGTGCCAGCTCACCTCCGGGACAGAGTAACACTGAAGCTTTCTTT.

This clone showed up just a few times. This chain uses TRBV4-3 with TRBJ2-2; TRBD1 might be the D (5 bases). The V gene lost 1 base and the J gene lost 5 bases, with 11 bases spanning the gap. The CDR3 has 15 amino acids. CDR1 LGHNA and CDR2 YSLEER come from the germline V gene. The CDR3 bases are TGCGCCAGCAGCCAAGGGGGCAGGGTAACCGGGGAGCTGTTTTTT. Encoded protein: CASSQGGRVTGELFF.

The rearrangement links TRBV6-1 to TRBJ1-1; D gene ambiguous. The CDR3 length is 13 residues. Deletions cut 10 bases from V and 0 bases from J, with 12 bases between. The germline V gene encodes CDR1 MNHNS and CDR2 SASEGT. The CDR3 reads CATQRVLNTEAFF. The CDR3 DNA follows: TGTGCCACTCAGCGGGTCCTGAACACTGAAGCTTTCTTT.

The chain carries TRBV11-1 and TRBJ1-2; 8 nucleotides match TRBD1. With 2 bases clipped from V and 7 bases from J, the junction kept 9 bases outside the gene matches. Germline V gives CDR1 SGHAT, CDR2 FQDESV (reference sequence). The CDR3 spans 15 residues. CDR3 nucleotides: TGTGCCAGCAGCTTATTGACAGGGGCTACGAGTGGCTACACCTTC. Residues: CASSLLTGATSGYTF.

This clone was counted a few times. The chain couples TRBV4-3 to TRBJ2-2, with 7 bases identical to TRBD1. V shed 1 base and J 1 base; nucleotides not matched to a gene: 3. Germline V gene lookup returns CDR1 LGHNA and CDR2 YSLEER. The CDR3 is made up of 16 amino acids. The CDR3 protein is CASSQVRDRNTGELFF. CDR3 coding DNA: TGCGCCAGCAGCCAAGTCCGGGACAGGAACACCGGGGAGCTGTTTTTT.

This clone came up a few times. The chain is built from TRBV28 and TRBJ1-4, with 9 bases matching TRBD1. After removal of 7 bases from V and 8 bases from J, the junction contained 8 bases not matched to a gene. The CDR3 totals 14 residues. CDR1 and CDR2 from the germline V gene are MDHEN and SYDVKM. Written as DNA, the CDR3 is TGTGCCAGCAAGCCCGGGACAGGGTACGAAAAACTGTTTTTT. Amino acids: CASKPGTGYEKLFF.

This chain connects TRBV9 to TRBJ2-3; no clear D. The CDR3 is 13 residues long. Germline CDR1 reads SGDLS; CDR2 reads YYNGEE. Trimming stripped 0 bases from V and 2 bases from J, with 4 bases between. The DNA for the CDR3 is TGTGCCAGCAGCGTAGCTCCCACAGATACGCAGTATTTT. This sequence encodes CASSVAPTDTQYF.

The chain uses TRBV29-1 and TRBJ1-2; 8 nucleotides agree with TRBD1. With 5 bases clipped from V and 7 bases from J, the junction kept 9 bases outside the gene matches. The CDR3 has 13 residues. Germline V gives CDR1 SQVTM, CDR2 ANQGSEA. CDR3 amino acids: CSVSRAGGAGYTF. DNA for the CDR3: TGCAGCGTTAGTCGAGCAGGGGGCGCTGGCTACACCTTC. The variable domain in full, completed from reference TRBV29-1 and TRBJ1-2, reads SAVISQKPSRDICQRGTSLTIQCQVDSQVTMMFWYRQQPGQSLTLIATANQGSEATYESGFVIDKFPISRPNLTFSTLTVSNMSPEDSSIYLCSVSRAGGAGYTFGSGTRLTVV.

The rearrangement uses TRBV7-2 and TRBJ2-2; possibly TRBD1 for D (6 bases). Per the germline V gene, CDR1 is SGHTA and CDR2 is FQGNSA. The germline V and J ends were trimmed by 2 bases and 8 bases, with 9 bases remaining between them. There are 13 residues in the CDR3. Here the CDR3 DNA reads TGTGCCAGCAGCTTAATGGGGGCTGGGGAGCTGTTTTTT. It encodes CASSLMGAGELFF.